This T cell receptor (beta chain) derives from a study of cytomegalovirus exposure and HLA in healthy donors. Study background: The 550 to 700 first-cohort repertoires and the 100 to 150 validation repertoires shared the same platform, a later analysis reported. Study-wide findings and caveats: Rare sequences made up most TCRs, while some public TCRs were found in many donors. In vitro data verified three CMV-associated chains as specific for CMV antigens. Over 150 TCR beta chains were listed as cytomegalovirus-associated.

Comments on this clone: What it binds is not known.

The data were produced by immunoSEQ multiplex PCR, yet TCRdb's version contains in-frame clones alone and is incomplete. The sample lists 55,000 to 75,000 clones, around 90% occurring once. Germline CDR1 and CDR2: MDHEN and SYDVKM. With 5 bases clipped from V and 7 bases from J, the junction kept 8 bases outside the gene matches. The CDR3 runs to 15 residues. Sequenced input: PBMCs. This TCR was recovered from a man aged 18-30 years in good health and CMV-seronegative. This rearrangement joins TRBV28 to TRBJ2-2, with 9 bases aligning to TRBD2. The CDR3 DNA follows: TGTGCCAGCAGTCTTGTAGCGGGAGTTGACGGGGAGCTGTTTTTT. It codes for CASSLVAGVDGELFF.